The 12 T cell receptor beta chains listed next were all sequenced from one sample in a study of blood T cell repertoires in COVID-19. This table comes from immunoSEQ multiplex PCR, and its TCRdb copy is limited to in-frame clones, with some not included. The table has around 150,000 clones, approximately 90% seen once. Sequenced input: peripheral blood. These receptors were obtained from a man aged 25-45 years with COVID-19, enrolled during active disease.

The chain joins TRBV10-3 to TRBJ1-1; 8 bases fit TRBD1. The V segment lost 10 bases and the J segment 5 bases; nucleotides outside the gene matches: 6. This CDR3 contains 12 residues. CDR1 is ENHRY and CDR2 is SYGVKD in the germline V gene. This chain's CDR3 is CATTTGGTEAFF. CDR3 DNA: TGTGCCACTACAACAGGGGGGACTGAAGCTTTCTTT.

The chain uses TRBV11-1 and TRBJ2-7, with TRBD2 matching 12 bases. CDR3 length: 15 amino acids. Trimming took 1 base from V and 5 from J; bases not matched to a gene: 3. Germline assignment: CDR1 SGHAT and CDR2 FQDESV (reference sequence). In nucleotides, the CDR3 is TGTGCCAGCAGCTTAGGGACTAGCGGGGATAACGAGCAGTACTTC. Translated: CASSLGTSGDNEQYF.

The chain is built from TRBV7-9 and TRBJ1-4; TRBD1 is a possible D gene (6 bases). CDR1 and CDR2 from the germline V gene are SEHNR and FQNEAQ (reference sequence). Trimming stripped 2 bases from V and 2 bases from J, with 9 bases between. The CDR3 totals 15 residues. This chain's CDR3 is CASSLMGATNEKLFF. The DNA of the CDR3 is TGTGCCAGCAGCTTAATGGGGGCGACTAATGAAAAACTGTTTTTT.

This chain joins TRBV18 and TRBJ1-2; 8 bases map to TRBD1. V lost 0 bases, J lost 2 bases, and 2 bases stayed unmatched. The CDR3 totals 15 residues. Germline CDR1 is KGHSH and CDR2 is LQKENI. Here the CDR3 DNA reads TGTGCCAGCTCACCACCGGGACAGGTGAACTATGGCTACACCTTC. This sequence encodes CASSPPGQVNYGYTF.

A single count supports this clone. Written as DNA, the CDR3 is TGTGCCACCCGCCAGACAGATTCACCCCTCCACTTT. Protein product: CATRQTDSPLHF. The chain has TRBV28 and TRBJ1-6, with D perhaps TRBD1 (5 bases). V dropped 10 bases and J dropped 8 bases, with 12 bases sitting between them. CDR1 and CDR2 from the germline V gene are MDHEN and SYDVKM. The CDR3 extends over 12 amino acids. Complete variable domain (other parts from reference TRBV28 and TRBJ1-6): DVKVTQSSRYLVKRTGEKVFLECVQDMDHENMFWYRQDPGLGLRLIYFSYDVKMKEKGDIPEGYSVSREKKERFSLILESASTNQTSMYLCATRQTDSPLHFGNGTRLTVT.

The chain couples TRBV7-9 to TRBJ1-6, with TRBD1 identical over 7 bases. There are 13 residues in the CDR3. Trimming took 8 bases from V and 7 from J; bases not matched to a gene: 5. CDR1 is SEHNR and CDR2 is FQNEAQ in the germline V gene (reference sequence). The CDR3 nucleotides read TGTGCCAGCCAGCAGGGGGGCAATTCACCCCTCCACTTT. It translates to CASQQGGNSPLHF.

V gene TRBV10-3 combines with J gene TRBJ2-7; D perhaps matches TRBD1 (6 bases). CDR3 length equals 14 residues. Per germline, CDR1 ENHRY and CDR2 SYGVKD. The V end lost 4 bases, the J end lost 1 base, and 11 bases lay between the germline ends. CDR3 protein: CAISVGGQSYEQYF. For the CDR3, the DNA is TGTGCCATCAGTGTCGGTGGACAGTCCTACGAGCAGTACTTC.

This clone occurred once. The chain combines TRBV7-2 with TRBJ2-5; perhaps TRBD2 as D (5 bases). The V end was cut by 5 bases, the J end by 5 bases, with 9 bases between. Germline CDR1 and CDR2: SGHTA and FQGNSA. The length of the CDR3 is 12 residues. CDR3 sequence: CASSPRGETQYF. The CDR3 coding sequence is TGTGCCAGCAGCCCCAGAGGGGAGACCCAGTACTTC. The full variable domain, with the rest looked up from reference TRBV7-2 and TRBJ2-5, is GAGVSQSPSNKVTEKGKDVELRCDPISGHTALYWYRQSLGQGLEFLIYFQGNSAPDKSGLPSDRFSAERTGGSVSTLTIQRTQQEDSAVYLCASSPRGETQYFGPGTRLLVL.

This rearrangement joins TRBV6-2 or TRBV6-3 to TRBJ1-1; the D gene is possibly TRBD1 (6 bases). In germline, CDR1 is MNHEY, CDR2 SVGEGT. The CDR3 has 14 residues. Trimming took off 0 bases at V and 4 bases at J, with 9 bases between the two ends. This CDR3 reads CASSYSTGPTEAFF. Here the CDR3 DNA reads TGTGCCAGCAGTTACTCGACAGGACCCACTGAAGCTTTCTTT.

The chain combines TRBV9 with TRBJ1-4, with TRBD1 matching over 7 bases. The CDR3 loop spans 15 amino acids. V was pared by 3 bases and J by 0 bases, with 2 bases of the junction left unmatched. Per germline, CDR1 SGDLS and CDR2 YYNGEE. The CDR3 protein is CASSDTGATNEKLFF. The CDR3, as DNA: TGTGCCAGCAGCGACACAGGGGCAACTAATGAAAAACTGTTTTTT.

The chain links TRBV27 to TRBJ1-5; 9 bases map to TRBD1. Looked up from germline, CDR1 is MNHEY and CDR2 is SMNVEV (reference sequence). V trimming: 6 bases; J trimming: 6 bases; junction bases outside the gene matches: 12. The CDR3 loop spans 16 amino acids. The CDR3 nucleotides are TGTGCCAGCAGCGCATATTCGGGACAGGGCCGTCAGCCCCAGCATTTT. It yields the protein CASSAYSGQGRQPQHF.

The genes are TRBV3-1 (or the pseudogene TRBV3-2) and TRBJ2-7, with D possibly matching TRBD2 (7 bases). The V and J ends lost 0 bases and 3 bases respectively, with 15 bases between them. The length of the CDR3 is 16 residues. Germline V CDR1 and CDR2: LGHDT, YNNKEL (reference sequence). The CDR3: CASSQDLGGQNYEQYF. DNA of the CDR3: TGTGCCAGCAGCCAAGACCTCGGGGGGCAGAACTACGAGCAGTACTTC.